A selection of T cell receptor beta chains follows, all from one sample in a study of neoadjuvant anti-PD-1 for oral cavity cancer. TCRdb's table, derived via immunoSEQ multiplex PCR, lists solely in-frame clones and lacks some. The data show tens of thousands of clones, 65% to 85% seen once. The source was PBMCs, collected before nivolumab (anti-PD-1) treatment. All receptors come from a person between 35 and 79 years old with oral cavity squamous cell carcinoma. CDR3s include the opening cysteine and the closing phenylalanine or tryptophan. Fields, in order: V gene, clone size, J gene, D gene, CDR3 protein, CDR3 DNA. D genes are given only for firm matches. Not every row has a clone size; where given, it reads once, few, many or a size class.

TRBV6-1	.	TRBJ1-6	.	CASSTAPEGSPLHF	TGTGCCAGCAGCACAGCCCCGGAGGGTTCACCCCTCCACTTT
TRBV7-6	once	TRBJ2-7	.	CASSLSYRVTSYEQYF	TGTGCCAGCAGCTTATCATACAGGGTGACGTCCTACGAGCAGTACTTC
TRBV5-1	.	TRBJ2-2	TRBD1	CASSLGTGGAGELFF	TGCGCCAGCAGCCTTGGGACAGGGGGTGCCGGGGAGCTGTTTTTT
TRBV9	.	TRBJ2-1	TRBD2	CASSSKSLAVYNEQFF	TGTGCCAGCAGCTCGAAATCCCTAGCGGTCTACAATGAGCAGTTCTTC
TRBV29-1	.	TRBJ2-3	.	CSVATGPSTDTQYF	TGCAGCGTTGCTACAGGGCCGAGCACAGATACGCAGTATTTT
TRBV2	few	TRBJ1-1	.	CASRNTLKNTEAFF	TGTGCCAGCCGTAACACTTTAAAGAACACTGAAGCTTTCTTT
TRBV9	.	TRBJ1-2	.	CASSPKDGLYGYTF	TGTGCCAGCAGCCCGAAGGACGGTCTCTATGGCTACACCTTC
TRBV4-1	.	TRBJ2-7	.	CASSLTESYEQYF	TGCGCCAGCAGCCTGACAGAGTCCTACGAGCAGTACTTC
TRBV27	.	TRBJ1-1	.	CASSLGSRMNTEAFF	TGTGCCAGCAGTTTGGGCAGCCGTATGAACACTGAAGCTTTCTTT
TRBV10-1	few	TRBJ1-2	.	CASSASGGNGYTF	TGCGCCAGCAGTGCGTCGGGTGGGAATGGCTACACCTTC
TRBV5-1	.	TRBJ2-7	.	CASSLEMATEQYF	TGCGCCAGCAGCTTGGAGATGGCGACCGAGCAGTACTTC
TRBV27	.	TRBJ1-5	.	CASSLLVDQPQHF	TGTGCCAGCAGTTTATTGGTTGATCAGCCCCAGCATTTT
TRBV10-3	.	TRBJ2-3	TRBD2	CAISPLGRAGADTQYF	TGTGCCATCAGTCCCCTGGGGAGGGCGGGTGCAGATACGCAGTATTTT
TRBV18	once	TRBJ2-7	.	CASSPSGTRGEQYF	TGTGCCAGCTCACCGTCCGGGACCCGGGGAGAGCAGTACTTC
TRBV19	.	TRBJ2-7	.	CASNQGMEYEQYF	TGTGCCAGTAATCAGGGGATGGAATACGAGCAGTACTTC
TRBV29-1	.	TRBJ2-7	TRBD2	CSVEVVTGLVSYEQYF	TGCAGCGTTGAAGTGGTGACGGGACTAGTTAGCTACGAGCAGTACTTC
TRBV7-8	.	TRBJ1-5	.	CASSQLGGGLGNQPQHF	TGTGCCAGCAGCCAACTCGGGGGGGGGCTTGGGAATCAGCCCCAGCATTTT
TRBV28	.	TRBJ1-1	TRBD1	CASSLASRGLMNTEAFF	TGTGCCAGCAGTTTAGCTAGCAGGGGGCTGATGAACACTGAAGCTTTCTTT
TRBV2	.	TRBJ1-6	TRBD1	CASSRLDRYNSPLHF	TGTGCCAGCAGTCGACTGGACAGGTATAATTCACCCCTCCACTTT
TRBV2	few	TRBJ1-4	.	CASNPRRREGKTLFF	TGTGCCAGCAATCCTCGACGGAGGGAAGGGAAAACTCTGTTTTTT
TRBV2	.	TRBJ1-1	TRBD1	CASSGTGKAEAFF	TGTGCCAGCAGCGGGACAGGGAAGGCTGAAGCTTTCTTT
TRBV9	.	TRBJ2-1	TRBD2	CASSVDGGASREQFF	TGTGCCAGCAGCGTAGACGGGGGGGCAAGTAGGGAGCAGTTCTTC
TRBV6-1	.	TRBJ1-5	.	CASRVVLNQPQHF	TGTGCCAGCAGGGTGGTCCTCAATCAGCCCCAGCATTTT
TRBV7-8	.	TRBJ2-1	.	CATKRHRDLNNEQFF	TGTGCCACCAAGCGTCACCGGGACCTCAACAATGAGCAGTTCTTC
TRBV5-4	.	TRBJ1-5	.	CASSAGTANQPQHF	TGTGCCAGCAGCGCCGGGACCGCTAATCAGCCCCAGCATTTT
TRBV6-5	.	TRBJ2-5	.	CASSYFRGGRETQYF	TGTGCCAGCAGTTACTTCAGGGGGGGCCGAGAGACCCAGTACTTC
TRBV27	.	TRBJ1-1	.	CASRYGAGQFMNTEAFF	TGTGCCAGCAGGTACGGGGCAGGGCAGTTTATGAACACTGAAGCTTTCTTT
TRBV4-2	.	TRBJ1-2	TRBD1	CASSEEGQKYYGYTF	TGTGCCAGCAGCGAAGAGGGACAGAAGTACTATGGCTACACCTTC
TRBV30	.	TRBJ2-5	TRBD2	CAWIPGLAGGLETQYF	TGTGCCTGGATCCCGGGACTAGCGGGGGGGCTGGAGACCCAGTACTTC
TRBV5-1	.	TRBJ2-7	.	CASSPGIMRGEQYF	TGCGCCAGCAGCCCAGGGATTATGAGAGGGGAGCAGTACTTC
TRBV14	.	TRBJ1-2	.	CASSPGRHNYGYTF	TGTGCCAGCAGCCCGGGGCGGCATAACTATGGCTACACCTTC
TRBV5-4	.	TRBJ2-3	.	CASSFSGYTDTQYF	TGTGCCAGCAGCTTTAGCGGCTACACAGATACGCAGTATTTT
TRBV19	.	TRBJ2-2	TRBD1	CASKGGTGTVTGELFF	TGTGCCAGTAAGGGGGGGACAGGGACCGTTACCGGGGAGCTGTTTTTT
TRBV9	few	TRBJ2-7	.	CASSADTSDYEQYF	TGTGCCAGCAGCGCGGACACCTCTGACTACGAGCAGTACTTC
TRBV10-3	.	TRBJ2-1	.	CAISGSGARSSYNEQFF	TGTGCCATCAGTGGGAGTGGCGCGCGGAGCTCCTACAATGAGCAGTTCTTC
TRBV9	.	TRBJ2-7	.	CASSVIVRRTAAAYEQYF	TGTGCCAGCAGCGTAATAGTACGGAGGACAGCTGCTGCCTACGAGCAGTACTTC
TRBV11-2	.	TRBJ2-1	TRBD1	CASSPSRGLYNEQFF	TGTGCCAGCAGCCCAAGCAGGGGGCTCTACAATGAGCAGTTCTTC
TRBV7-9	.	TRBJ1-1	.	CASRPRTPLNTEAFF	TGTGCCAGCAGACCTAGGACACCCTTGAACACTGAAGCTTTCTTT
TRBV2	.	TRBJ1-5	.	CASTVGWNQPQHF	TGTGCCAGCACCGTGGGGTGGAATCAGCCCCAGCATTTT
TRBV9	.	TRBJ1-2	.	CASSRVRGFRYGYTF	TGTGCCAGCAGCCGAGTAAGGGGGTTTCGGTATGGCTACACCTTC
TRBV15	.	TRBJ2-1	.	CATSPPSGRAGEQFF	TGTGCCACCAGTCCTCCCTCGGGTAGGGCAGGTGAGCAGTTCTTC
TRBV6-1	.	TRBJ1-1	.	CASTEGWVGGTEAFF	TGTGCCAGCACCGAGGGGTGGGTCGGGGGAACTGAAGCTTTCTTT
TRBV9	.	TRBJ2-7	TRBD2	CASSRNPGLSSYEQYF	TGTGCCAGCAGCCGTAATCCGGGACTAAGCTCCTACGAGCAGTACTTC
TRBV28	.	TRBJ1-5	.	CASTLSGVNQPQHF	TGTGCCAGCACCCTGTCAGGGGTCAATCAGCCCCAGCATTTT
TRBV10-3	.	TRBJ2-6	TRBD1	CAISNQGAAGANVLTF	TGTGCCATCAGTAACCAGGGGGCGGCTGGGGCCAACGTCCTGACTTTC
TRBV9	.	TRBJ1-2	.	CASSVEVGGYTF	TGTGCCAGCAGCGTAGAAGTTGGTGGCTACACCTTC
TRBV29-1	once	TRBJ1-4	TRBD1	CSVGQGASTNEKLFF	TGCAGCGTGGGACAGGGGGCTTCGACTAATGAAAAACTGTTTTTT
TRBV5-1	.	TRBJ1-1	.	CASSQVRGNTEAFF	TGCGCCAGCAGCCAGGTCAGGGGGAACACTGAAGCTTTCTTT
TRBV7-9	once	TRBJ2-7	.	CASSLERIYYEQYF	TGTGCCAGCAGCTTAGAAAGAATATACTACGAGCAGTACTTC